The clone carrying this TCR beta chain has only one observation. Other DNA sequences from this sample encode an identical CDR3 as well. The entry originates in a study of blood T cell repertoires in COVID-19. In the study's own analysis: Reference gene primers were amplified, and this amplification served to estimate nucleated cell counts. The data were produced by immunoSEQ multiplex PCR, yet TCRdb's version contains in-frame clones alone and is incomplete. Clone size and V and J calls were adopted from that table, with D and trimming inferred from the DNA. The sample has around 170,000 clones, about 85% seen once. Unmatched junction bases numbered 0, after V lost 3 bases and J lost 1 base. This CDR3 has 14 amino acids. In germline, CDR1 is KGHSH, CDR2 LQKENI.

This sequence joins TRBV18 and TRBJ1-1; 9 bases map to TRBD1. The specimen was peripheral blood. The sequence was collected from a woman in her twenties or thirties with active or convalescent COVID-19. The CDR3 nucleotides read TGTGCCAGCTCACCGACAGGGGGGAACACTGAAGCTTTCTTT. Translation: CASSPTGGNTEAFF.